These T cell receptor beta chains were read from a single sample in a study of T cell responses to AZD1222 COVID-19 vaccine. The assay was immunoSEQ multiplex PCR, and TCRdb's table has in-frame clones only and misses some. The sample records more than 95,000 clones, more than 75% being singletons. The sequences come from peripheral blood, collected on day 0 of AZD1222 vaccination. These receptors all come from an adult in good health. CDR3s include the opening cysteine and the closing phenylalanine or tryptophan. A D gene is named only where the DNA matches it firmly. A row's size may be missing; if present it is once, few, many or a size class.

clone_size j_call v_call d_call cdr3_nt cdr3_aa
- TRBJ2-3 TRBV5-1 - TGCGCCAGCAGCGCCGACACCACTTCAGATACGCAGTATTTT CASSADTTSDTQYF
- TRBJ1-3 TRBV30 TRBD1 TGTGCCTCCTCGGACAGGGGAGGAAACACCATATATTTT CASSDRGGNTIYF
- TRBJ2-7 TRBV9 TRBD1 TGTGCCAGCAGCCCCACGACAGGGCCCTACGAGCAGTACTTC CASSPTTGPYEQYF
few TRBJ1-2 TRBV9 - TGTGCCAGCAGCAGAGGGTCGGGTGGCTACACCTTC CASSRGSGGYTF
few TRBJ1-5 TRBV9 - TGTGCCAGTGGGACATTTGGCAATCAGCCCCAGCATTTT CASGTFGNQPQHF
- TRBJ1-5 TRBV30 TRBD1 TGTGCCTGCGACAGGGTTTATGGGGATCAGCCCCAGCATTTT CACDRVYGDQPQHF
- TRBJ2-1 TRBV29-1 - TGCAGCCAGAGGGACCCAAGCGCCCAGGAGCAGTTCTTC CSQRDPSAQEQFF
- TRBJ2-3 TRBV7-8 TRBD2 TGTGCCAGCAGCTTAGTGGTTGGGCTAGCGGGTAATGAAAATACGCAGTATTTT CASSLVVGLAGNENTQYF
- TRBJ1-5 TRBV11-2 - TGTGCCAGCAGCTTAAGGAAGGTAGGGCCTCAGCATTTT CASSLRKVGPQHF
- TRBJ1-6 TRBV19 TRBD1 TGTGCCAGTTATACGGGACAGGGAGGTTCACCCCTCCACTTT CASYTGQGGSPLHF
- TRBJ1-1 TRBV6-5 - TGTGCCAGCAGTTTTATAATGGGGGTAATGAACACTGAAGCTTTCTTT CASSFIMGVMNTEAFF
- TRBJ2-2 TRBV27 - TGTGCCAGCAGTTTCAGGCAGGGCGGCACCGGGGAGCTGTTTTTT CASSFRQGGTGELFF
- TRBJ1-3 TRBV25-1 - TGTGCCAGCAGGGGGCTTGGAGGAAACACCATATATTTT CASRGLGGNTIYF
- TRBJ1-4 TRBV30 TRBD1 TGTGCCTGGAGTCCCACGACAGGGTTGAAACTGTTTTTT CAWSPTTGLKLFF
- TRBJ1-6 TRBV19 - TGTGCCAGTAGTACAACTCCTCGGGCTTCACCCCTCCACTTT CASSTTPRASPLHF
- TRBJ1-2 TRBV3-1/TRBV3-2 - TGTGCCAGCAGCCTAGAGAGGGGGAGAGGGTATGGCTACACCTTC CASSLERGRGYGYTF
- TRBJ1-5 TRBV27 TRBD1 TGTGCCAGCGACAGGGGGTATAGCAATCAGCCCCAGCATTTT CASDRGYSNQPQHF
- TRBJ2-7 TRBV27 - TGTGCCAGCAGTCCCCCCGGGCGGGGAAACTACGAGCAGTACTTC CASSPPGRGNYEQYF
- TRBJ1-1 TRBV28 - TGTGCCAGCAGTTACCCGCGGGGAAACATGAACACTGAAGCTTTCTTT CASSYPRGNMNTEAFF
- TRBJ2-5 TRBV7-2 - TGTGCCAGCAGCTTAGGGGGCGGTGTTGTAGAGACCCAGTACTTC CASSLGGGVVETQYF
- TRBJ2-7 TRBV18 - TGTGCCAGCTCACCACCGGGAGCTCCCTACGAGCAGTACTTC CASSPPGAPYEQYF
- TRBJ1-1 TRBV5-1 - TGCGCCAGCAGCCAGGACGTCATGAACACTGAAGCTTTCTTT CASSQDVMNTEAFF
- TRBJ1-4 TRBV28 - TGTGCCAGCAGTGGTGGGGCAGGTGGTGAAAAACTGTTTTTT CASSGGAGGEKLFF
- TRBJ1-1 TRBV27 - TGTGCCAGCAGTCCTGGTCACGGAGAAGCTTTCTTT CASSPGHGEAFF
few TRBJ2-5 TRBV7-9 TRBD1 TGTGCCAGCAGCCCGAGGACAGGGGTCGGGGAAGAGACCCAGTACTTC CASSPRTGVGEETQYF
- TRBJ2-7 TRBV10-3 - TGTGCCATCAGCCTTTCGCTAGTGCTGTCTCTCTACGAGCAGTACTTC CAISLSLVLSLYEQYF
once TRBJ2-3 TRBV7-2 TRBD1 TGTGCCAGCAGCAAACAGGGGGCGAGGGGCACAGATACGCAGTATTTT CASSKQGARGTDTQYF
- TRBJ2-2 TRBV19 - TGTGCCAGTAGTGGCCGGGGTGGGCCCGGGGAGCTGTTTTTT CASSGRGGPGELFF
- TRBJ1-2 TRBV25-1 - TGTGCCAGCAGTGTCGGGGGTGGCTACACCTTC CASSVGGGYTF
- TRBJ2-1 TRBV7-9 - TGTGCCAGCAGCCGCTTCCTAAGGGAGAATGAGCAGTTCTTC CASSRFLRENEQFF
- TRBJ2-1 TRBV5-1 - TGCGCCAGCAGCGGATCTTCGGAGATTGATGAGCAGTTCTTC CASSGSSEIDEQFF
- TRBJ2-3 TRBV5-1 - TGCGCCAGCAGCGACGTGAGCGTTCAAGATACGCAGTATTTT CASSDVSVQDTQYF
- TRBJ1-5 TRBV30 - TGTGCCTGGAGTGACAGGGCGTATACTTCAGGTCAGCCCCAGCATTTT CAWSDRAYTSGQPQHF
- TRBJ2-5 TRBV5-1 - TGCGCCAGCAGCTTGGGTCAATCACGGGAGACCCAGTACTTC CASSLGQSRETQYF
- TRBJ2-5 TRBV10-3 TRBD2 TGTGCCATCAGTGGACTAGCGGGCCAACCGGAGACCCAGTACTTC CAISGLAGQPETQYF
- TRBJ1-3 TRBV9 TRBD1 TGTGCCAGCAGCCCTCGACAGGGGGCCGAACCGAACTCTGGAAACACCATATATTTT CASSPRQGAEPNSGNTIYF
- TRBJ1-4 TRBV28 - TGTGCCAGCAGCCCTACTGGGCTCGGCGGCGAAAAACTGTTTTTT CASSPTGLGGEKLFF
- TRBJ1-3 TRBV5-8 TRBD1 TGTGCCAGCAGAGAGCACAGGGGTTCTGGAAACACCATATATTTT CASREHRGSGNTIYF
- TRBJ2-5 TRBV5-1 TRBD2 TGCGCCAGCAGCGGACTACTAGCGGGGGGGGAGACCCAGTACTTC CASSGLLAGGETQYF
few TRBJ1-1 TRBV3-1/TRBV3-2 - TGTGCCAGCAGCCAAGCCTGGGGAGGCGGCACTGAAGCTTTCTTT CASSQAWGGGTEAFF
- TRBJ2-2 TRBV27 - TGTGCCAGCAGTTTAATAGGGTTCACCGGGGAGCTGTTTTTT CASSLIGFTGELFF
- TRBJ2-2 TRBV5-1 - TGCGCCAGCAGGATCGGGGCTGCGACCGGGGAGCTGTTTTTT CASRIGAATGELFF
- TRBJ2-7 TRBV7-9 TRBD1 TGTGCCAGCAGCCTTCGGACAGGGGGCATAAACTACGAGCAGTACTTC CASSLRTGGINYEQYF
- TRBJ1-5 TRBV19 - TGTGCCAGTAGTATAGTCGGAGGGCTGAGCCAGCCCCAGCATTTT CASSIVGGLSQPQHF
- TRBJ1-6 TRBV19 - TGTGCCAGTAGTATAGAGTCGGACGGGGCTGGTTCACCCCTCCACTTT CASSIESDGAGSPLHF
- TRBJ2-1 TRBV9 - TGTGCCAGCAGCGTAGGTGCGGGGTTGTACAATGAGCAGTTCTTC CASSVGAGLYNEQFF
- TRBJ2-1 TRBV7-9 - TGTGCCAGCAGCTCACTTGGGTGGGAGCAGTTCTTC CASSSLGWEQFF